Listed here are 32 T cell receptor beta chains from one sample, sequenced in a study of technical replicates of blood from several donors (TCRdb year 2017). The library relied on the immunoSEQ multiplex PCR assay. This immuneACCESS table, as held by TCRdb, lists in-frame sequences with V and J called but not all clones. Of the missing ones, under half trace to an unresolved V gene in checked studies; the others have no known cause. The sample table lists around 13,000 clones, 84% of them with a count of one. The ten largest clones add up to 10% of the sample. Sequenced material: PBMCs. The receptors here all came from a human donor in good health.

The V gene is TRBV7-7, the J gene TRBJ2-5, with 9 bases matching TRBD1. Germline CDR1 is SSHAT and CDR2 is FNYEAQ (reference sequence). The V segment lost 1 base and the J segment 4 bases; nucleotides outside the gene matches: 4. The CDR3 runs to 15 residues. CDR3 sequence reads: CASSLVQGARETQYF. CDR3 DNA sequence: TGTGCCAGCAGCTTAGTACAGGGGGCGAGAGAGACCCAGTACTTC.

This clone was seen only once. The chain uses TRBV19 and TRBJ2-7, with D tentatively TRBD1 (5 bases). CDR1 is LNHDA, CDR2 SQIVND, per germline (reference sequence). CDR3 length: 15 amino acids. Trimming took 0 bases from V and 3 from J, leaving 12 bases between them. The CDR3 DNA reads as TGTGCCAGTAGTATAGAAAAGGGGCTAGGCTACGAGCAGTACTTC. Protein: CASSIEKGLGYEQYF.

The CDR3 is CASSAYGQVGTGELFF. The CDR3 DNA reads as TGTGCCAGCAGCGCCTATGGGCAGGTTGGGACCGGGGAGCTGTTTTTT. This chain uses TRBV7-6 with TRBJ2-2; D remains ambiguous. Trimming took off 5 bases at V and 5 bases at J, with 18 bases between the two ends. Looked up from germline, CDR1 is SGHVS and CDR2 is FNYEAQ. The CDR3 contains 16 residues.

The rearrangement links TRBV5-1 to TRBJ2-2; D call uncertain. From germline, CDR1 is SGHRS and CDR2 YFSETQ. V was cut by 0 bases and J by 4 bases, with 10 bases left in between. This CDR3 has 15 residues. In DNA, the CDR3 is TGCGCCAGCAGCTTGGCCTCGAGCTTCACCGGGGAGCTGTTTTTT. Its translation is CASSLASSFTGELFF. Supplemented by reference TRBV5-1 and TRBJ2-2, the full variable domain reads KAGVTQTPRYLIKTRGQQVTLSCSPISGHRSVSWYQQTPGQGLQFLFEYFSETQRNKGNFPGRFSGRQFSNSRSEMNVSTLELGDSALYLCASSLASSFTGELFFGEGSRLTVL.

The chain has TRBV6-5 and TRBJ2-7; 11 nucleotides line up with TRBD1. The CDR3 length is 14 residues. Germline trimming cut 10 bases from V and 7 bases from J; bases unmatched to any gene: 12. Germline V gene lookup returns CDR1 MNHEY and CDR2 SVGAGI. CDR3 DNA: TGTGCCACGCGGGGGGGGACAGGGGGTAGGGAGCAGTACTTC. It is translated as CATRGGTGGREQYF.

The rearrangement uses TRBV5-6 and TRBJ2-1; maybe TRBD2 (6 bases). The CDR3 length is 14 residues. Per the germline V gene, CDR1 is SGHDT and CDR2 is YYEEEE. V dropped 2 bases and J dropped 7 bases, with 13 bases sitting between them. The CDR3 DNA is TGTGCCAGCAGCTTCGGGACTGGTACGAATGAGCAGTTCTTC. Encoded protein: CASSFGTGTNEQFF.

This clone was picked up a small number of times. J is TRBJ2-3 and V is TRBV6-5; D is possibly TRBD2 (6 bases). The CDR3 loop spans 15 amino acids. The germline CDR1 and CDR2 sequences are MNHEY and SVGAGI. Trimming took 5 bases from V and 1 from J, leaving 13 bases between them. The chain's CDR3 is CASSRTSIGTDTQYF. CDR3 coding DNA: TGTGCCAGCAGTCGAACTAGCATAGGCACAGATACGCAGTATTTT.

The chain carries TRBV27 and TRBJ2-1, with 9 bases that match TRBD2. This CDR3 contains 17 residues. The germline CDR1 and CDR2 sequences are MNHEY and SMNVEV (reference sequence). Trimming removed 5 bases from V and 5 bases from J; junction bases left unmatched: 13. The CDR3 DNA follows: TGTGCCAGCAGTCCGAAAACATTAGCGGGAGTCCACAATGAGCAGTTCTTC. Protein product: CASSPKTLAGVHNEQFF.

V and J are TRBV4-1 and TRBJ2-1; TRBD2 is a possible D gene (6 bases). The CDR3 has 16 amino acids. With 0 bases removed from V and 6 bases from J, the gap between germline ends came to 15 bases. CDR1 is MGHRA and CDR2 is YSYEKL in the germline V gene. The CDR3 loop reads CASSQEGTSGGNEQFF. CDR3 in DNA: TGCGCCAGCAGCCAAGAGGGGACTTCCGGGGGCAATGAGCAGTTCTTC.

This chain links TRBV6-1 with TRBJ2-2; TRBD2 aligns across 9 bases. V shed 0 bases and J 4 bases; nucleotides not matched to a gene: 0. This CDR3 comprises 15 residues. Per germline, CDR1 MNHNS and CDR2 SASEGT. In nucleotides, the CDR3 is TGTGCCAGCAGTGAAGCTAGCGGGAGCACCGGGGAGCTGTTTTTT. Protein product: CASSEASGSTGELFF.

This clone was found a few times. The chain uses TRBV27 and TRBJ2-1; 16 bases line up with TRBD2. This CDR3 contains 17 residues. V shed 6 bases and J 5 bases; nucleotides not matched to a gene: 7. The germline V gene has CDR1 MNHEY and CDR2 SMNVEV (reference sequence). The CDR3 DNA reads as TGTGCCAGCAGCGGGACTAGCGGGAGGGCCTGGGACAATGAGCAGTTCTTC. Protein: CASSGTSGRAWDNEQFF.

The chain carries TRBV12-5 and TRBJ1-5, with 8 bases fitting TRBD1. The CDR3 consists of 15 residues. V was pared by 3 bases and J by 1 base, with 2 bases of the junction left unmatched. From germline, CDR1 is LGHNT and CDR2 FRNRAP. CDR3 sequence: CASGLGQGSNQPQHF. The CDR3 coding sequence is TGTGCTAGTGGTTTAGGACAGGGAAGCAATCAGCCCCAGCATTTT.

The chain carries TRBV27 and TRBJ2-5; perhaps TRBD2 as D (5 bases). V lost 5 bases and J lost 5, with 21 bases in between. CDR3 length: 16 residues. Germline V gene sequence: CDR1 MNHEY, CDR2 SMNVEV (reference sequence). CDR3 amino acids: CASSTTIYSLGETQYF. The CDR3 region has the DNA TGTGCCAGCAGTACGACTATTTACAGTCTAGGGGAGACCCAGTACTTC.

This chain connects TRBV5-6 to TRBJ2-1; TRBD1 agrees at 8 bases. From germline, CDR1 is SGHDT and CDR2 YYEEEE. J gave up 8 bases and V 0 bases, and 7 bases lay outside the gene matches. The CDR3 sequence is 15 residues long. CDR3 DNA: TGTGCCAGCAGCTTGGCCATGGACAGGGCCCATGAGCAGTTCTTC. Amino acids: CASSLAMDRAHEQFF.

The chain links TRBV5-6 to TRBJ2-1, with TRBD2 matching over 7 bases. Per germline, CDR1 SGHDT and CDR2 YYEEEE. The CDR3 is made up of 17 amino acids. The ends lost 6 bases at V and 2 bases at J; junction bases unmatched: 14. CDR3 amino acids: CASTFLGGARAYNEQFF. CDR3 in DNA: TGTGCCAGCACCTTCCTGGGAGGGGCAAGGGCCTACAATGAGCAGTTCTTC.

The J gene is TRBJ2-1, the V gene TRBV11-2, with TRBD2 identical over 9 bases. J lost 9 bases, V lost 6 bases, and 12 bases had no gene match. Per the germline V gene, CDR1 is SGHAT and CDR2 is FQNNGV. The CDR3 spans 15 residues. This CDR3 is CASRPFSGSFGEQFF. The CDR3 nucleotides are TGTGCCAGCAGACCTTTTAGCGGGAGTTTTGGTGAGCAGTTCTTC.

This clone was recorded once. The rearrangement links TRBV6-5 to TRBJ2-2; 9 positions match TRBD2. Trimming at V came to 8 bases and at J to 5 bases, leaving 9 bases not matched to a gene. Germline lookup yields CDR1 MNHEY and CDR2 SVGAGI. This CDR3 is 15 amino acids long. The CDR3 protein is CASPLLAGGTGELFF. In DNA form, the CDR3 reads TGTGCCAGCCCCCTCCTGGCGGGAGGGACCGGGGAGCTGTTTTTT.

The chain uses TRBV6-1 and TRBJ2-2, with TRBD2 matching 8 bases. The trim removed 6 bases at V and 2 bases at J, leaving 5 bases unmatched. CDR1 and CDR2 (germline): MNHNS, SASEGT. The CDR3 runs to 15 residues. The CDR3 region has the DNA TGTGCCAGCAGGCCGGGAGGGTATAACACCGGGGAGCTGTTTTTT. This sequence encodes CASRPGGYNTGELFF.

V and J are TRBV6-1 and TRBJ2-2; 9 bases are shared with TRBD1. J lost 3 bases, V lost 4 bases, and 0 bases had no gene match. The length of the CDR3 is 14 residues. Germline V CDR1 and CDR2: MNHNS, SASEGT. CDR3 nucleotides: TGTGCCAGCAGTGGACAGGGGGACACCGGGGAGCTGTTTTTT. Protein product: CASSGQGDTGELFF.

The chain uses TRBV11-2 and TRBJ2-7; no definite D call. The CDR3 runs 12 residues. The V gene lost 0 bases and the J gene lost 3 bases, with 3 bases spanning the gap. Germline V CDR1 and CDR2: SGHAT, FQNNGV. The CDR3: CASSLDRYEQYF. DNA for the CDR3: TGTGCCAGCAGCTTAGATCGCTACGAGCAGTACTTC.

The chain uses TRBV30 and TRBJ2-4; no reliable D call. Germline-derived CDR1 and CDR2 are GTSNPN and SVGIG (reference sequence). This CDR3 has 12 residues. V gave up 2 bases and J gave up 5 bases, with 7 bases separating them. CDR3 DNA: TGTGCCTGGAGTCACAGCCAAAACATTCAGTACTTC. It translates to CAWSHSQNIQYF. The full variable domain, rest sourced from reference TRBV30 and TRBJ2-4, is SQTIHQWPATLVQPVGSPLSLECTVEGTSNPNLYWYRQAAGRGLQLLFYSVGIGQISSEVPQNLSASRPQDRQFILSSKKLLLSDSGFYLCAWSHSQNIQYFGAGTRLSVL.

The V gene is TRBV27, the J gene TRBJ1-5; 11 bases match TRBD1. V shed 5 bases and J 4 bases; nucleotides not matched to a gene: 10. The CDR3 loop spans 17 amino acids. CDR1 and CDR2 (germline): MNHEY, SMNVEV (reference sequence). The CDR3 region has the DNA TGTGCCAGCAGTCCCCGGACAGGGGGCCTTTGGAATCAGCCCCAGCATTTT. Amino acid sequence: CASSPRTGGLWNQPQHF.

As to this clone: Other nucleotide sequences from this sample produce the same CDR3. The chain has TRBV14 and TRBJ1-4, with 11 bases matching TRBD1. The germline gives CDR1 SGHDN, CDR2 FVKESK. CDR3 size: 13 residues. The ends lost 3 bases at V and 10 bases at J; junction bases unmatched: 1. The chain's CDR3 is CASSHGTGGKLFF. The CDR3 DNA reads TGTGCCAGCAGCCACGGGACAGGGGGAAAACTGTTTTTT.

The chain couples TRBV10-3 to TRBJ2-7; the match to TRBD1 covers 7 bases. This CDR3 has 13 residues. Germline V lookup: CDR1 ENHRY, CDR2 SYGVKD. The ends lost 6 bases at V and 2 bases at J; junction bases unmatched: 4. The CDR3, as DNA: TGTGCCATCAGCGGGACAGAGACCTACGAGCAGTACTTC. Its translation is CAISGTETYEQYF.

This chain connects TRBV5-8 to TRBJ2-1; D call uncertain. The germline V gene has CDR1 SGHTS and CDR2 YDEGEE. Deletions cut 5 bases from V and 0 bases from J, with 15 bases between. The CDR3 length is 16 residues. DNA for the CDR3: TGTGCCAGCAGGCTGACTGGTAAAAGCTCCTACAATGAGCAGTTCTTC. It specifies CASRLTGKSSYNEQFF.

The V call is TRBV27, the J call TRBJ2-1; unclear D gene. The germline V gene encodes CDR1 MNHEY and CDR2 SMNVEV (reference sequence). V was shortened by 7 bases and J by 3 bases, with 10 bases between the two germline ends. CDR3 size: 13 residues. CDR3 loop: CASTRTGYNEQFF. The CDR3 coding sequence is TGTGCCAGCACCCGAACGGGCTACAATGAGCAGTTCTTC.

The rearrangement links TRBV28 to TRBJ2-5, with TRBD2 matching over 7 bases. The CDR3 sequence is 14 residues long. The trim removed 7 bases at V and 2 bases at J, leaving 7 bases unmatched. CDR1 and CDR2 (germline): MDHEN, SYDVKM. The CDR3 is CASTLGGGQETQYF. Written as DNA, the CDR3 is TGTGCCAGCACTCTGGGGGGGGGACAAGAGACCCAGTACTTC.

The V call is TRBV19, the J call TRBJ1-4; perhaps TRBD1 as D (6 bases). The CDR3 totals 13 residues. The V end was cut by 6 bases, the J end by 8 bases, with 13 bases between. Germline assignment: CDR1 LNHDA and CDR2 SQIVND (reference sequence). CDR3 coding DNA: TGTGCCAGTAGGCGTCAGGGGACGGAAAAACTGTTTTTT. Amino acid sequence: CASRRQGTEKLFF.

V is TRBV7-2 and J is TRBJ1-1; TRBD1 might be the D (6 bases). The CDR3 is made up of 15 amino acids. The V and J ends lost 1 base and 5 bases respectively, with 14 bases between them. Germline CDR1 SGHTA, CDR2 FQGNSA. CDR3 coding DNA: TGTGCCAGCAGCTTAGGCGCAGGGGAAGGGACTGAAGCTTTCTTT. Amino acids: CASSLGAGEGTEAFF.

The rearrangement uses TRBV5-6 and TRBJ1-2, with 12 bases that match TRBD1. V shed 2 bases and J 7 bases; nucleotides not matched to a gene: 9. Germline CDR1 and CDR2: SGHDT and YYEEEE. The CDR3 length is 16 residues. CDR3 amino acids: CASSFSTGTGGGGYTF. CDR3 nucleotide sequence: TGTGCCAGCAGCTTCTCCACAGGGACAGGGGGCGGTGGCTACACCTTC.

This clone was seen a few times. This chain joins TRBV7-9 and TRBJ1-1; no definite D call. Germline V gene lookup returns CDR1 SEHNR and CDR2 FQNEAQ (reference sequence). This CDR3 spans 12 amino acids. Trimming removed 5 bases at V and 5 bases at J, with 9 bases between. The CDR3: CASSISRTEAFF. CDR3 nucleotide sequence: TGTGCCAGCAGCATTTCTCGGACTGAAGCTTTCTTT.

The chain links TRBV6-6 to TRBJ2-3; 10 bases match TRBD1. V shed 0 bases, J shed 2 bases, and the junction held 2 bases outside the gene matches. This CDR3 has 16 amino acids. Germline lookup yields CDR1 MNHNY and CDR2 SVGAGI (reference sequence). The CDR3 is CASSYSGTGVTDTQYF. In nucleotides, the CDR3 is TGTGCCAGCAGTTACTCTGGGACAGGGGTCACAGATACGCAGTATTTT.